The 3 T cell receptor beta chains listed next were all sequenced from one sample in a study of blood T cell repertoires in COVID-19. The repertoire was sequenced with immunoSEQ multiplex PCR; TCRdb's copy has only in-frame clones and lacks some. The sample has a few hundred thousand clones, 70% to 90% seen once; the top ten hold under 2%. Sequencing used PBMCs or T cells enriched from blood (not recorded which). The receptor source for this set is a man in his forties who had recovered from COVID-19.

The chain uses TRBV28 and TRBJ2-1, with 9 positions matching TRBD1. CDR1 MDHEN and CDR2 SYDVKM come from the germline V gene. There are 14 residues in the CDR3. The trim removed 6 bases at V and 8 bases at J, leaving 8 bases unmatched. Written as DNA, the CDR3 is TGTGCCAGCAGACTCTGGGGACAGGGCTATGAGCAGTTCTTC. It translates to CASRLWGQGYEQFF.

This clone has just one count. The J gene is TRBJ1-5, the V gene TRBV13; D not resolved. V was trimmed by 0 bases and J by 4 bases, leaving 4 bases between them. The length of the CDR3 is 13 residues. From germline, CDR1 is PRHDT and CDR2 FYEKMQ (reference sequence). The CDR3 bases are TGTGCCAGCAGCTTAGGGACAAATCAGCCCCAGCATTTT. Translation: CASSLGTNQPQHF.

The V and J genes are TRBV7-2 and TRBJ1-3, with 12 bases identical to TRBD1. In germline, CDR1 is SGHTA, CDR2 FQGNSA. CDR3 length equals 20 residues. The V gene end was trimmed by 0 bases and the J gene end by 2 bases; junction bases not matched to a gene: 11. CDR3 sequence: CASSLAQGTGGPDPGNTIYF. CDR3 in DNA: TGTGCCAGCAGCTTAGCGCAAGGGACAGGGGGCCCGGATCCTGGAAACACCATATATTTT.